The rows below give T cell receptor beta chains drawn from one sample of a study of blood T cell repertoires in COVID-19. The table came from immunoSEQ multiplex PCR; TCRdb's copy has only in-frame clones and leaves some out. The data hold around 26,000 clones, with roughly 85% observed a single time. Sequencing was carried out using peripheral blood. The source of these receptors is a human donor in a cohort sampled during active COVID-19. Each CDR3 is given with its conserved first and last residue.

v_call	j_call	cdr3_aa
TRBV4-3	TRBJ1-6	CASSQDLPQGGRALHF
TRBV6-5	TRBJ1-2	CASRGQGRYGYTF
TRBV6-5	TRBJ2-5	CASSYSGVVETQYF
TRBV10-1	TRBJ2-7	CASSPSGYQDYEQYF
TRBV21-1	TRBJ2-7	CASSQREIEQYF
TRBV25-1	TRBJ1-6	CASRDERGGHYNSPLHF
TRBV10-3	TRBJ1-1	CAISDGGGRNTEAFF
TRBV6-6	TRBJ2-7	CASSYSGGASYEQYF
TRBV2	TRBJ1-1	CASSEAQGGPNTEAFF
TRBV5-1	TRBJ1-3	CASSEQTAGNTIYF
TRBV2	TRBJ1-3	CASSPEGQYSGNTIYF
TRBV15	TRBJ2-7	CATRRGEGVYEQYF
TRBV4-2	TRBJ1-4	CASSQDVATNEKLFF
TRBV23-1	TRBJ1-4	CASSHRWGVGEKLFF
TRBV7-2	TRBJ2-5	CASSLAGHLETQYF
TRBV19	TRBJ2-7	CASSTSVSGSSYEQYF
TRBV30	TRBJ2-3	CAWSGTSGFSLPSTDTQYF
TRBV5-1	TRBJ2-2	CASSLAGGQNTGELFF
TRBV27	TRBJ1-2	CASSFVTPPQGAVNYGYTF
TRBV4-2	TRBJ1-5	CASSQDKGAGYSNQPQHF